Shown below are 15 T cell receptor beta chains from a single sample sequenced in a study of shared T cell receptors in the human thymus. TCRdb's copy holds only in-frame clones and misses some; the assay was immunoSEQ multiplex PCR. The data show 450,000 to 650,000 clones, with around three quarters seen just once and less than 0.015% held by the top ten. These records were also assigned to another study, of human thymus T cells.

The sequenced sample consisted of thymocytes. These receptors were obtained from a boy in the first two years of life with a congenital heart defect.

The chain carries TRBV6-5 and TRBJ2-7; TRBD2 matches 11 bases. Trimming cost V 2 bases and J 6 bases; bases outside gene matches: 6. From germline, CDR1 is MNHEY and CDR2 SVGAGI. This CDR3 region has 15 residues. CDR3: CASSYRTSGQVEQYF. Written as DNA, the CDR3 is TGTGCCAGCAGTTACAGGACTAGCGGGCAGGTCGAGCAGTACTTC.

V is TRBV7-9 and J is TRBJ1-2, with D perhaps TRBD1 (5 bases). This CDR3 contains 19 residues. Per the germline V gene, CDR1 is SEHNR and CDR2 is FQNEAQ (reference sequence). Trimming took off 1 base at V and 4 bases at J, with 25 bases between the two ends. Written as DNA, the CDR3 is TGTGCCAGCAGCTTAGTCCATCGCCGAGTCAGGGCACGGGTCTATGGCTACACCTTC. Its protein is CASSLVHRRVRARVYGYTF.

This clone has only a few counts. The rearrangement uses TRBV4-3 and TRBJ1-4; D call uncertain. The CDR3 has 15 amino acids. Germline V gene lookup returns CDR1 LGHNA and CDR2 YSLEER. Trimming shortened V by 3 bases and J by 0 bases, and 8 bases separated the two germline ends. The CDR3 is CASSHLSATNEKLFF. CDR3 nucleotides: TGCGCCAGCAGCCACTTATCTGCAACTAATGAAAAACTGTTTTTT.

This chain uses TRBV18 with TRBJ2-7; 11 nucleotides match TRBD1. The CDR3 spans 14 residues. Germline V gene data show CDR1 as KGHSH and CDR2 as LQKENI. V trimming: 6 bases; J trimming: 4 bases; junction bases outside the gene matches: 5. Here the CDR3 DNA reads TGTGCCAGCTCGCACCGGGACAGGGGGTACGAGCAGTACTTC. Translating gives CASSHRDRGYEQYF.

This clone was seen a handful of times. The rearrangement joins TRBV11-2 to TRBJ2-7; no clear D. V was pared by 5 bases and J by 1 base, with 9 bases between. Germline lookup yields CDR1 SGHAT and CDR2 FQNNGV. The CDR3 extends over 13 amino acids. The CDR3 loop is CASSQPQSYEQYF. CDR3 sequence (DNA): TGTGCCAGCAGCCAGCCACAGTCCTACGAGCAGTACTTC. The complete variable domain, with remaining parts taken from reference TRBV11-2 and TRBJ2-7, reads EAGVAQSPRYKIIEKRQSVAFWCNPISGHATLYWYQQILGQGPKLLIQFQNNGVVDDSQLPKDRFSAERLKGVDSTLKIQPAKLEDSAVYLCASSQPQSYEQYFGPGTRLTVT.

This clone occurred a few times. The genes are TRBV6-6 and TRBJ1-5, with 10 nucleotides matching TRBD1. In germline, CDR1 is MNHNY, CDR2 SVGAGI (reference sequence). CDR3 length: 16 residues. Unmatched junction bases numbered 7, after V lost 6 bases and J lost 2 bases. The chain's CDR3 is CASRGQGQGRNQPQHF. DNA of the CDR3: TGTGCCAGCAGGGGACAGGGGCAGGGGCGCAATCAGCCCCAGCATTTT.

This clone was picked up one time. This chain links TRBV30 with TRBJ2-1; 11 bases match TRBD2. J was trimmed by 5 bases and V by 0 bases; bases with no gene match: 3. This CDR3 region has 15 residues. CDR1 GTSNPN and CDR2 SVGIG come from the germline V gene (reference sequence). The CDR3 region is CAWSVGLAGNNEQFF. CDR3 coding DNA: TGTGCCTGGAGTGTAGGACTAGCGGGTAACAATGAGCAGTTCTTC. Full variable domain (rest looked up from reference TRBV30 and TRBJ2-1): SQTIHQWPATLVQPVGSPLSLECTVEGTSNPNLYWYRQAAGRGLQLLFYSVGIGQISSEVPQNLSASRPQDRQFILSSKKLLLSDSGFYLCAWSVGLAGNNEQFFGPGTRLTVL.

The chain employs TRBV7-9 and TRBJ2-2; TRBD2 is a possible D gene (7 bases). This CDR3 has 17 residues. Germline CDR1 SEHNR, CDR2 FQNEAQ (reference sequence). Trimming removed 5 bases at V and 4 bases at J, with 20 bases between. CDR3 loop: CASSGGAARRGTGELFF. The CDR3 coding sequence is TGTGCCAGCAGCGGGGGGGCTGCCCGGCGAGGCACCGGGGAGCTGTTTTTT.

The genes are TRBV7-8 and TRBJ2-4; D may be TRBD1 (6 bases). The germline V gene has CDR1 SGHVS and CDR2 FQNEAQ. V dropped 1 base and J dropped 8 bases, with 21 bases sitting between them. The CDR3 contains 17 residues. Written as DNA, the CDR3 is TGTGCCAGCAGCTTAGAGGGGACACCCTCCGCGCAGGACATTCAGTACTTC. Its protein is CASSLEGTPSAQDIQYF.

The V and J genes are TRBV13 and TRBJ2-1, with 7 bases aligning to TRBD2. CDR3 length: 17 residues. Germline V lookup: CDR1 PRHDT, CDR2 FYEKMQ (reference sequence). The V gene end was trimmed by 4 bases and the J gene end by 2 bases; junction bases not matched to a gene: 11. In DNA form, the CDR3 reads TGTGCCAGCAGCTGGGCTGGGGCGGGAGTCCCCTACAATGAGCAGTTCTTC. Protein sequence: CASSWAGAGVPYNEQFF.

This rearrangement joins TRBV10-3 to TRBJ2-5; 8 nucleotides line up with TRBD1. The CDR3 covers 13 residues. Germline values: CDR1 ENHRY, CDR2 SYGVKD. The V segment lost 10 bases and the J segment 0 bases; nucleotides outside the gene matches: 4. CDR3 region: CATPDRDQETQYF. In DNA form, the CDR3 reads TGTGCCACCCCGGACAGGGACCAAGAGACCCAGTACTTC.

The chain uses TRBV4-1 and TRBJ2-1; D gene unclear. In germline, CDR1 is MGHRA, CDR2 YSYEKL. The CDR3 is 14 residues long. Deletions cut 0 bases from V and 1 base from J, with 4 bases between. The chain's CDR3 is CASSQDSSYNEQFF. The CDR3 DNA reads as TGCGCCAGCAGCCAAGATAGTTCCTACAATGAGCAGTTCTTC.

The J gene is TRBJ2-7, the V gene TRBV5-8, with TRBD2 identical over 9 bases. The ends lost 1 base at V and 0 bases at J; junction bases unmatched: 8. Germline CDR1 is SGHTS and CDR2 is YDEGEE. The CDR3 contains 17 residues. CDR3 DNA: TGTGCCAGCAGCTTGTGGGGCCCTAGCGGGAACTCCTACGAGCAGTACTTC. Translation: CASSLWGPSGNSYEQYF.

The rearrangement joins TRBV5-1 to TRBJ1-1; 8 bases are a match to TRBD1. The J segment lost 4 bases and the V segment lost 0 bases, leaving 8 bases of the junction unmatched. Germline CDR1 SGHRS, CDR2 YFSETQ. The CDR3 is 16 residues long. DNA of the CDR3: TGCGCCAGCAGCTTGGCCCACCTTGACAGGGGCACTGAAGCTTTCTTT. Residues: CASSLAHLDRGTEAFF.

This chain connects TRBV28 to TRBJ2-7, with D unclear. The CDR3 sequence is 12 residues long. The V gene's germline CDR1 is MDHEN and CDR2 SYDVKM. Trimming shortened V by 5 bases and J by 2 bases, and 7 bases separated the two germline ends. CDR3 DNA sequence: TGTGCCAGCAGTCCTACGCCCTACGAGCAGTACTTC. Its translation is CASSPTPYEQYF. Supplemented by reference TRBV28 and TRBJ2-7, the full variable domain reads DVKVTQSSRYLVKRTGEKVFLECVQDMDHENMFWYRQDPGLGLRLIYFSYDVKMKEKGDIPEGYSVSREKKERFSLILESASTNQTSMYLCASSPTPYEQYFGPGTRLTVT.